This T cell receptor (beta chain) was recorded in a study of shared clonotypes between healthy human individuals. The CDR3 runs to 15 residues. Germline-derived CDR1 and CDR2 are LGHNA and YSLEER. Trimming cost V 1 base and J 3 bases, with 13 bases left between them. Every immunoSEQ plate was one replicate of a subset's evenly spread DNA. The method was immunoSEQ multiplex PCR; TCRdb's version includes in-frame clones alone and lacks a portion of them. The table lists 2.3 million or so clones, approximately 95% of them singletons, with 0.39% in the top ten. Sequencing used naive CD4+ T cells from PBMCs. The subset denotes: CD45RA+ positively selected. This rearrangement joins TRBV4-3 to TRBJ2-7, with a possible D match to TRBD2 (6 bases). This receptor was obtained from a man younger than 30 in good health. Some clones in this sample may be carry-over from other donors' samples. The CDR3 loop reads CASSQVPGEIYEQYF. Written as DNA, the CDR3 is TGCGCCAGCAGCCAAGTCCCGGGGGAAATCTACGAGCAGTACTTC.